The rows below give T cell receptor beta chains drawn from one sample of a study of control samples from healthy donors and cancer patients. Libraries were prepared by immunoSEQ multiplex PCR; TCRdb keeps only in-frame clonotypes and omits some of them. This table holds under 200,000 clones. Input material: blood. These receptor sequences come from a woman in her 30s in good health. Each CDR3 is given with its conserved first and last residue. Fields, in order: V gene, D gene, J gene, CDR3 protein. A D gene is named only where the DNA matches it firmly.

TRBV6-6	.	TRBJ1-1	CASGGGNTEAFF
TRBV10-1	TRBD1	TRBJ2-2	CASSLGSGTGYTGELFF
TRBV4-3	TRBD2	TRBJ2-7	CASSLAGLDEQYF
TRBV3-1/TRBV3-2	TRBD2	TRBJ2-7	CARGTNYEQYF
TRBV19	.	TRBJ1-2	CASSIFTGYGYTF
TRBV19	TRBD1	TRBJ1-6	CAAGQGNSPLHF
TRBV11-2	.	TRBJ1-3	CASSLGRSLSGNTIYF
TRBV4-2	.	TRBJ2-3	CASSQDRGANTDTQYF
TRBV6-4	.	TRBJ1-1	CASSDYFGRGPNTEAFF
TRBV5-1	.	TRBJ1-5	CASSLAGRDNQPQHF
TRBV7-8	.	TRBJ2-7	CASSERGGRDYEQYF
TRBV6-5	.	TRBJ2-3	CASRKAGADTQYF
TRBV4-1	.	TRBJ1-4	CASSQELNEKLFF
TRBV25-1	TRBD2	TRBJ2-1	CASSGGTSGGNEQFF
TRBV6-5	.	TRBJ1-1	CASSWGTVNTEAFF
TRBV27	.	TRBJ1-1	CASSPRGRERTEAFF
TRBV29-1	TRBD1	TRBJ2-1	CSVLTGAISYNEQFF
TRBV4-3	.	TRBJ1-1	CASSQDLRRGTEAFF
TRBV18	.	TRBJ1-3	CASSPNQGTGNTIYF
TRBV5-4	.	TRBJ1-2	CASSLDKGLLSNYGYTF
TRBV19	.	TRBJ1-1	CASSFWTEAFF
TRBV4-2	.	TRBJ1-3	CASSQASRGYGDTIYF
TRBV19	.	TRBJ1-1	CASDKGLRGEAFF
TRBV18	.	TRBJ2-1	CASSPSSEQFF